These 19 T cell receptor beta chains originate from one sample sequenced in a study of blood T cells in healthy people across ages (dated by TCRdb to about 2015). Library construction relied on 5' RACE. Sequenced on an Illumina HiSeq 2500. A second PCR of about 7 to 12 cycles was run with a J-beta primer mix and a sample-barcoded 5' primer. Through fastp at Q25 and MiXCR, TCRdb rebuilt clones from the public reads, retaining in-frame beta chains. Rows with a matching CDR3 protein are joined into one entry that keeps the most common DNA and genes. Recorded for this sample are about 760,000 distinct CDR3 sequences; more than 50% of them occurred a single time. The ten largest clones represent around 24% of the sample. Sequenced: blood. Receptor source: a man aged 35-49 years in good health.

CDR3 sequence: CASSELGPEQYF. The DNA for the CDR3 is TGTGCCAGCAGTGAGTTGGGGCCTGAGCAGTACTTC. V and J are TRBV25-1 and TRBJ2-5; perhaps TRBD1 as D (5 bases). V was shortened by 3 bases and J by 11 bases, with 13 bases between the two germline ends. The CDR3 consists of 12 residues. CDR1 MGHDK and CDR2 SYGVNS come from the germline V gene.

CDR3 residues: CASSRGFSGTYEQYF. The CDR3 coding sequence is TGCGCCAGCAGCCGGGGATTTAGCGGTACCTACGAGCAGTACTTC. V usage is TRBV4-1 and J usage is TRBJ2-7, with D tentatively TRBD2 (6 bases). CDR3 size: 15 residues. Trimming shortened V by 4 bases and J by 2 bases, and 15 bases separated the two germline ends. The germline gives CDR1 MGHRA, CDR2 YSYEKL.

The rearrangement uses TRBV20-1 and TRBJ2-2; no definite D call. Germline assignment: CDR1 DFQATT and CDR2 SNEGSKA (reference sequence). CDR3 length: 14 amino acids. V lost 0 bases, J lost 3 bases, and 8 bases lay in between. The CDR3 sequence is CSARDYTYTGELFF. CDR3 bases: TGCAGTGCTAGAGACTATACCTACACCGGGGAGCTGTTTTTT.

This clonotype was seen a handful of times. The rearrangement joins TRBV7-2 to TRBJ2-3; maybe TRBD2 (8 bases). The CDR3 consists of 15 residues. Germline V lookup: CDR1 SGHTA, CDR2 FQGNSA. The ends were cut back, 5 bases at V and 12 bases at J, with 24 bases in the middle. CDR3 residues: CASSTRGISGALQYF. In nucleotides, the CDR3 is TGTGCCAGCAGCACCAGGGGGATTAGCGGGGCCCTCCAGTATTTT.

This chain connects TRBV12-3 or TRBV12-4 to TRBJ2-3; a possible D gene is TRBD1 (6 bases). Trimming left V 6 bases short and J 2 bases short, with 15 bases between. The CDR3 spans 15 residues. The CDR3: CASRFHRAVTDTQYF. The CDR3 DNA reads TGTGCCAGCAGGTTTCACAGGGCCGTCACAGATACGCAGTATTTT.

In its sample, this clonotype was seen a few times. The chain combines TRBV6-2 or TRBV6-3 with TRBJ2-4, with TRBD1 matching over 7 bases. V dropped 6 bases and J dropped 0; count of bases not matched to a gene: 5. The CDR3 is 15 amino acids. Germline V gene sequence: CDR1 MNHEY, CDR2 SVGEGT. Written as DNA, the CDR3 is TGTGCCAGCAGCTACAGGGGAAGAGCCAAAAACATTCAGTACTTC. It is translated as CASSYRGRAKNIQYF.

The CDR3 loop is CASSLRASWSYEQFF. The CDR3 DNA reads TGTGCCAGCAGCCTCCGGGCTAGCTGGTCCTATGAGCAGTTCTTC. The chain uses TRBV6-2 or TRBV6-3 and TRBJ2-1; D is perhaps TRBD2 (5 bases). CDR1 is MNHEY and CDR2 is SVGEGT in the germline V gene. The CDR3 is 15 amino acids. Trimming shortened V by 6 bases and J by 8 bases, and 20 bases separated the two germline ends.

A few counts support this clonotype. This rearrangement joins TRBV21-1 to TRBJ2-3; the table's TRBD1 call for D was not verified on the DNA. TRBV21-1 is a pseudogene segment. The CDR3 runs to 15 residues. DNA for the CDR3: TGTGCCAGCAGCGGGGGGGACAGTAGCACAGATACGCAGTATTTT. Translation gives CASSGGDSSTDTQYF.

The chain couples TRBV4-2 to TRBJ2-6; D remains unclear. V lost 1 base and J lost 4, with 8 bases in between. Germline V gives CDR1 LGHNA, CDR2 YNFKEQ. The CDR3 length is 15 residues. CDR3: CASSQVFPGANVLTF. DNA for the CDR3: TGTGCCAGCAGCCAAGTTTTCCCCGGGGCCAACGTCCTGACTTTC.

V usage is TRBV2 and J usage is TRBJ2-7; TRBD2 matches at 11 bases. The DNA end is more similar to TRBJ2-5, so the J call may be wrong. The CDR3 covers 17 residues. Germline V gene data show CDR1 as SNHLY and CDR2 as FYNNEI. This CDR3 reads CASSEWGLADPRETQYF. The CDR3 DNA sequence: TGTGCCAGCAGTGAATGGGGACTAGCGGATCCTCGGGAGACCCAGTACTTC.

The chain couples TRBV6-5 to TRBJ1-4, with 7 bases identical to TRBD1. This CDR3 has 17 amino acids. CDR1 is MNHEY and CDR2 is SVGAGI in the germline V gene. The V gene end was trimmed by 0 bases and the J gene end by 7 bases; junction bases not matched to a gene: 11. The CDR3 sequence is CASSYSAHTGVGEKLFF. The CDR3 coding sequence is TGTGCCAGCAGTTACTCGGCACATACAGGGGTCGGTGAAAAACTGTTTTTT.

The chain employs TRBV4-1 and TRBJ1-3; perhaps TRBD1 as D (5 bases). The V end lost 4 bases, the J end lost 0 bases, and 19 bases lay between the germline ends. The CDR3 extends over 18 amino acids. Germline assignment: CDR1 MGHRA and CDR2 YSYEKL. This CDR3 reads CASSRSPGQSISGNTIYF. In nucleotides, the CDR3 is TGCGCCAGCAGCCGTTCGCCCGGACAATCCATCTCTGGAAACACCATATATTTT.

Only a few counts were recorded for this clonotype. The rearrangement joins TRBV20-1 to TRBJ2-5; possibly TRBD2 for D (5 bases). Per the germline V gene, CDR1 is DFQATT and CDR2 is SNEGSKA (reference sequence). Trimming left V 3 bases short and J 4 bases short, with 12 bases between. The CDR3 extends over 13 amino acids. The CDR3 here is CSAREAPAETQYF. The CDR3 DNA follows: TGCAGTGCTAGGGAGGCCCCGGCAGAGACCCAGTACTTC.

This clonotype was found once. The V gene is TRBV6-1, the J gene TRBJ2-1; 7 bases line up with TRBD1. Per germline, CDR1 MNHNS and CDR2 SASEGT. With 4 bases clipped from V and 1 base from J, the junction kept 4 bases outside the gene matches. This CDR3 is built from 15 residues. CDR3 nucleotides: TGTGCCAGCAGTGTACGGGACAGATCCTACAATGAGCAGTTCTTC. Protein product: CASSVRDRSYNEQFF.

The chain has TRBV12-3 or TRBV12-4 and TRBJ2-1; D possibly corresponds to TRBD1 (5 bases). The CDR3 is 16 amino acids. V lost 10 bases to trimming and J lost 0 bases, with 19 bases between them. CDR3 DNA: TGTGCCAACACCGATCCAGGGTCTAGCTCCTACAATGAGCAGTTCTTC. It translates to CANTDPGSSSYNEQFF.

The chain uses TRBV27 and TRBJ1-1; D uncertain. The CDR3 length is 13 residues. In germline, CDR1 is MNHEY, CDR2 SMNVEV (reference sequence). The ends were cut back, 8 bases at V and 0 bases at J, with 10 bases in the middle. The chain's CDR3 is CASGPELNTEAFF. CDR3 sequence (DNA): TGTGCCAGCGGACCGGAGTTGAACACTGAAGCTTTCTTT.

The chain combines TRBV7-3 with TRBJ2-3; 8 nucleotides align to TRBD2. The germline V gene has CDR1 SGHTA and CDR2 FQGTGA. This CDR3 comprises 15 residues. V shed 5 bases, J shed 0 bases, and the junction held 4 bases outside the gene matches. The CDR3: CASSIAGTSTDTQYF. CDR3 nucleotide sequence: TGTGCCAGCAGCATAGCGGGGACTAGCACAGATACGCAGTATTTT.

This clonotype has more than one count but fewer than ten. In DNA, the CDR3 is TGTGCCAGCAGTTTAACATTGAGGGGGGCCCGTCCTGAAGCTTTCTTT. It codes for CASSLTLRGARPEAFF. The V call is TRBV28, the J call TRBJ1-1; D may be TRBD1 (6 bases). V was pared by 2 bases and J by 6 bases, with 19 bases between. The germline gives CDR1 MDHEN, CDR2 SYDVKM. This CDR3 has 16 amino acids.

This clonotype was seen only a few times. This chain joins TRBV12-3 or TRBV12-4 and TRBJ1-2; 8 bases map to TRBD1. V was pared by 6 bases and J by 8 bases, with 5 bases of the junction left unmatched. The CDR3 spans 12 residues. CDR3 sequence (DNA): TGTGCCAGCAGCCCTTACAGGGGGGGCTACACCTTC. Its protein product is CASSPYRGGYTF.